This T cell receptor beta chain originates from a study of Ad26.COV2.S vaccination and SARS-CoV-2 variants. The repertoire was sequenced with immunoSEQ multiplex PCR; TCRdb's copy has only in-frame clones and lacks some. The sample holds around 320,000 clones; about nine tenths are singletons and the top ten take around 3.5%. Trimming removed 0 bases at V and 6 bases at J, with 9 bases between. There are 13 residues in the CDR3. From germline, CDR1 is LGHNA and CDR2 YSLEER. The treatment here: over 15 received Ad26.COV2.S at low or high dose, single or two shots; several received placebo; per-sample allocation not given. The study sampled participants on day 63 after the first vaccine or placebo injection.

The rearrangement joins TRBV4-3 to TRBJ2-7; the D is unclear. The clonotype originates from a person between 18 and 65 years old who received the Ad26.COV2.S COVID-19 vaccine or a placebo. The sample consisted of peripheral blood, taken in a trial of Ad26.COV2.S vaccine versus placebo. The CDR3 coding sequence is TGCGCCAGCAGCCAAGAGCGCATCTCCGAGCAGTACTTC. As protein: CASSQERISEQYF.